What follows is one TCR beta chain and its context. This sample is part of a study of CD8 T cells in Susac syndrome. Random hexamers were used to reverse transcribe the RNA input (0.5 to 1 ug). The TCR beta CDR3 was amplified by immunoSEQ multiplex PCR across 54 Vbeta, 13 Jbeta. One entry per CDR3 protein results from TCRdb running MiXCR on the immunoSEQ multiplex PCR reads. The profile shows some 150,000 distinct CDR3 sequences, approximately 95% of them singletons. The V end was cut by 3 bases, the J end by 9 bases, with 18 bases between. The CDR3 length is 15 residues. The source material was CD4+ T cells from PBMCs. The TCR originated in a human donor with Susac syndrome. The genes are TRBV12-3 or TRBV12-4 and TRBJ2-1; maybe TRBD2 (5 bases). The CDR3 here is CASSFPSHAGGEQFF. As DNA, the CDR3 is TGTGCCAGCAGTTTCCCGAGCCATGCAGGAGGTGAGCAGTTCTTC.